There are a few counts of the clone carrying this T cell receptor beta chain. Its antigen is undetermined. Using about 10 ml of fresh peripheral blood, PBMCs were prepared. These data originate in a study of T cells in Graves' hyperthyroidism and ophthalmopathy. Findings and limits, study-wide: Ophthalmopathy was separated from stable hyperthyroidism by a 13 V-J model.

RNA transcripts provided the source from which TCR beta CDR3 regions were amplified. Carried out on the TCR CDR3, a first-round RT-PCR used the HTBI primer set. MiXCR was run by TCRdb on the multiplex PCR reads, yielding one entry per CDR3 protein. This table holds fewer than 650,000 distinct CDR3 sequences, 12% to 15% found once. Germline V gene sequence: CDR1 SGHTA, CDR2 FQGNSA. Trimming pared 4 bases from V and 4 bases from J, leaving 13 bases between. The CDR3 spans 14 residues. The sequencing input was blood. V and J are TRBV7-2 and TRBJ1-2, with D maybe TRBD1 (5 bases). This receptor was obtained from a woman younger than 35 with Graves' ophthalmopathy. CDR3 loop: CASSSTGELYGYTF. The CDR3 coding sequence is TGTGCCAGCAGCTCAACAGGAGAGCTCTATGGCTACACCTTC.